This passage covers 32 T cell receptor beta chains from one sample sequenced in a study of T-cell reconstitution after alpha-beta-depleted transplantation in children. Unique molecular identifiers tagged the TCRbeta library. TCRdb re-analysed the PCR reads in MiXCR, keeping a single row per CDR3 protein. The sample lists 200,000 to 250,000 distinct CDR3 sequences; roughly 25% were seen once. Sample: PBMCs, taken before TCRalphabeta/CD19-depleted stem cell transplant. Receptors were obtained from a girl aged 2 to 10 with Fanconi anemia, due to receive a stem cell transplant.

This clonotype was picked up many times. This chain connects TRBV4-2 to TRBJ2-5; 7 nucleotides agree with TRBD2. This CDR3 comprises 18 residues. The J segment lost 9 bases and the V segment lost 4 bases, leaving 23 bases of the junction unmatched. CDR1 is LGHNA, CDR2 YNFKEQ, per germline. CDR3 amino acids: CASSRSPTTSEEGGAQYF. The CDR3 DNA reads as TGTGCCAGCAGCCGAAGCCCTACTACTAGCGAGGAGGGAGGGGCCCAGTACTTC.

The sample holds many counts of this clonotype. The V gene is TRBV20-1, the J gene TRBJ2-4; D gene uncertain. Germline values: CDR1 DFQATT, CDR2 SNEGSKA (reference sequence). The CDR3 runs 15 residues. V was trimmed by 6 bases and J by 0 bases, leaving 15 bases between them. The CDR3 loop reads CSAEAVLLAKNIQYF. Written as DNA, the CDR3 is TGCAGTGCCGAGGCGGTTCTACTAGCCAAAAACATTCAGTACTTC.

In this sample, this clonotype turned up many times. This chain uses TRBV29-1 with TRBJ1-4; 7 bases agree with TRBD1. The CDR3 covers 13 residues. Germline V gene lookup returns CDR1 SQVTM and CDR2 ANQGSEA. V was pared by 7 bases and J by 4 bases, with 6 bases of the junction left unmatched. This CDR3 is CSAAGQFNEKLFF. In DNA, the CDR3 is TGCAGCGCAGCGGGACAGTTTAATGAAAAACTGTTTTTT.

In this sample, this clonotype turned up a few times. This chain connects TRBV29-1 to TRBJ2-7; 8 bases are shared with TRBD2. This CDR3 has 13 residues. V was pared by 4 bases and J by 0 bases, with 2 bases of the junction left unmatched. From germline, CDR1 is SQVTM and CDR2 ANQGSEA. The CDR3 sequence is CSVVRGGSYEQYF. CDR3 nucleotide sequence: TGCAGCGTTGTTCGGGGGGGCTCCTACGAGCAGTACTTC.

The chain carries TRBV20-1 and TRBJ2-4; D may correspond to TRBD1 or TRBD2 (6 bases each). CDR1 DFQATT and CDR2 SNEGSKA come from the germline V gene (reference sequence). Trimming stripped 3 bases from V and 6 bases from J, with 21 bases between. The CDR3 contains 16 residues. The CDR3 protein is CSASAFEGGPGNIQYF. For the CDR3, the DNA is TGCAGTGCTAGCGCCTTTGAAGGGGGGCCGGGAAACATTCAGTACTTC.

In its sample, this clonotype was seen many times. The V and J genes are TRBV29-1 and TRBJ2-4, with D tentatively TRBD2 (6 bases). The CDR3 covers 13 residues. Looked up from germline, CDR1 is SQVTM and CDR2 is ANQGSEA. V lost 4 bases and J 6 bases, leaving 13 bases between the germline ends. In DNA form, the CDR3 reads TGCAGCGTTGGGTTGCGGGGCGCAAACATTCAGTACTTC. Translated, it gives CSVGLRGANIQYF.

This clonotype was detected many times. This chain connects TRBV29-1 to TRBJ2-4; D is unclear. Trimming pared 3 bases from V and 0 bases from J, leaving 6 bases between. In germline, CDR1 is SQVTM, CDR2 ANQGSEA. The CDR3 has 13 amino acids. CDR3 sequence: CSVEGLAKNIQYF. CDR3 coding DNA: TGCAGCGTTGAGGGGTTAGCCAAAAACATTCAGTACTTC. The whole variable domain, remainder taken from reference TRBV29-1 and TRBJ2-4, is SAVISQKPSRDICQRGTSLTIQCQVDSQVTMMFWYRQQPGQSLTLIATANQGSEATYESGFVIDKFPISRPNLTFSTLTVSNMSPEDSSIYLCSVEGLAKNIQYFGAGTRLSVL.

This clonotype was recorded at least ten times. This chain joins TRBV12-3 or TRBV12-4 and TRBJ2-2, with TRBD2 matching over 11 bases. V trimming: 6 bases; J trimming: 8 bases; junction bases outside the gene matches: 8. The CDR3 sequence is 15 residues long. The CDR3 DNA is TGTGCCAGCAGCCGGGGACTAGCGGTATCAGGGGAGCTGTTTTTT. It encodes CASSRGLAVSGELFF.

The chain is built from TRBV10-3 and TRBJ2-1; TRBD2 matches 10 bases. The CDR3 is 15 amino acids. V was clipped by 5 bases and J by 7 bases; unmatched bases: 8. Germline CDR1 and CDR2: ENHRY and SYGVKD. CDR3 region: CAISTKAGGSNEQFF. CDR3 nucleotides: TGTGCCATCAGTACGAAAGCGGGAGGGAGTAATGAGCAGTTCTTC.

This clonotype was picked up many times. This chain joins TRBV10-3 and TRBJ2-3; 8 bases agree with TRBD2. The CDR3 length is 14 residues. V trimming: 0 bases; J trimming: 7 bases; junction bases outside the gene matches: 3. The germline V gene has CDR1 ENHRY and CDR2 SYGVKD. In nucleotides, the CDR3 is TGTGCCATCAGTGAGTCGGGACTAGGTCATACGCAGTATTTT. Protein sequence: CAISESGLGHTQYF.

This clonotype was seen at least ten times. The V call is TRBV9, the J call TRBJ2-7, with TRBD2 matching over 8 bases. This CDR3 contains 15 residues. After removal of 0 bases from V and 2 bases from J, the junction contained 4 bases not matched to a gene. CDR1 is SGDLS, CDR2 YYNGEE, per germline. As DNA, the CDR3 is TGTGCCAGCAGCGTAGGGGATAGCGGGACCTACGAGCAGTACTTC. This encodes CASSVGDSGTYEQYF.

This clonotype was observed a few times. J is TRBJ1-1 and V is TRBV20-1; tentatively, D is TRBD1 (5 bases). V gave up 1 base and J gave up 3 bases, with 9 bases separating them. The CDR3 is 13 residues long. CDR1 DFQATT and CDR2 SNEGSKA come from the germline V gene (reference sequence). CDR3 sequence reads: CSARGRGYTEAFF. The CDR3, as DNA: TGCAGTGCTAGAGGGAGGGGATACACTGAAGCTTTCTTT.

In DNA form, the CDR3 reads TGTGCCACCAGTGATCCCACTAGCGGGGGCTACGAGCAGTACTTC. Translating gives CATSDPTSGGYEQYF. The genes are TRBV24-1 and TRBJ2-7; TRBD2 aligns across 11 bases. J gave up 3 bases and V 3 bases, and 3 bases lay outside the gene matches. This CDR3 spans 15 amino acids. Germline CDR1 and CDR2: KGHDR and SFDVKD.

This clonotype was detected only a few times. The chain carries TRBV20-1 and TRBJ2-3; the match to TRBD2 covers 12 bases. Germline CDR1 and CDR2: DFQATT and SNEGSKA (reference sequence). The CDR3 totals 14 residues. V trimming: 1 base; J trimming: 6 bases; junction bases outside the gene matches: 2. Here the CDR3 reads CSARGLAGADTQYF. Written as DNA, the CDR3 is TGCAGTGCTAGAGGACTAGCGGGAGCTGATACGCAGTATTTT.

This clonotype was seen at least ten times. This chain connects TRBV7-3 to TRBJ2-3, with D hard to call. CDR1 SGHTA and CDR2 FQGTGA come from the germline V gene. The CDR3 length is 14 residues. Trimming removed 2 bases from V and 0 bases from J, with 6 bases in between. CDR3 coding DNA: TGTGCCAGCAGCTTACAGACAAGCACAGATACGCAGTATTTT. Amino acids: CASSLQTSTDTQYF.

The CDR3, as DNA: TGTGCCAGCAGTGATACTGGGACCTACGAGCAGTACTTC. This codes for CASSDTGTYEQYF. The chain uses TRBV6-1 and TRBJ2-7; no clear D gene. CDR3 size: 13 residues. Between the trimmed V and J ends, which lost 3 bases and 2 bases, there was a span of 8 bases. Germline CDR1 reads MNHNS; CDR2 reads SASEGT.

This clonotype was found many times. The rearrangement links TRBV20-1 to TRBJ1-2, with D unclear. The CDR3 loop spans 12 amino acids. V shed 1 base and J shed 1 base, with 4 bases lying between them. Germline values: CDR1 DFQATT, CDR2 SNEGSKA (reference sequence). The CDR3 is CSARGVNYGYTF. The CDR3 nucleotides are TGCAGTGCTAGAGGGGTTAACTATGGCTACACCTTC.

The table lists this clonotype with many counts. The chain uses TRBV20-1 and TRBJ2-3; either TRBD1 or TRBD2 may fit D (6 bases each). The CDR3 sequence is 16 residues long. Germline V gene data show CDR1 as DFQATT and CDR2 as SNEGSKA (reference sequence). V lost 0 bases to trimming and J lost 6 bases, with 19 bases between them. The chain's CDR3 is CSARDRFRGPLDTQYF. In DNA, the CDR3 is TGCAGTGCTAGAGATCGGTTCCGGGGGCCCCTGGATACGCAGTATTTT.

The V gene is TRBV2, the J gene TRBJ2-3; 12 bases line up with TRBD2. The germline V gene has CDR1 SNHLY and CDR2 FYNNEI. The length of the CDR3 is 17 residues. J was trimmed by 1 base and V by 3 bases; bases with no gene match: 5. The CDR3 loop reads CASSDPSGGARTDTQYF. As DNA, the CDR3 is TGTGCCAGCAGTGACCCTAGCGGGGGGGCACGCACAGATACGCAGTATTTT.

There are a few counts of this clonotype. The chain employs TRBV7-9 and TRBJ2-1, with 10 bases aligning to TRBD2. V shed 5 bases, J shed 4 bases, and the junction held 8 bases outside the gene matches. There are 16 residues in the CDR3. Germline CDR1 reads SEHNR; CDR2 reads FQNEAQ (reference sequence). CDR3 coding DNA: TGTGCCAGCAGCGCCCGGGGGACTAGCGATTACAATGAGCAGTTCTTC. Translation: CASSARGTSDYNEQFF.

The chain is built from TRBV11-2 and TRBJ2-3; D may be TRBD1 (6 bases). This CDR3 spans 14 amino acids. The V gene's germline CDR1 is SGHAT and CDR2 FQNNGV. Trimming removed 7 bases at V and 3 bases at J, with 14 bases between. CDR3 nucleotides: TGTGCCAGCACCGGAACAGGGAAAACAGATACGCAGTATTTT. This encodes CASTGTGKTDTQYF.

This clonotype occurred once. This chain joins TRBV29-1 and TRBJ2-5, with a tentative D call TRBD2 (6 bases). The V gene's germline CDR1 is SQVTM and CDR2 ANQGSEA. This CDR3 comprises 13 residues. V was trimmed by 6 bases and J by 5 bases, leaving 16 bases between them. In DNA, the CDR3 is TGCAGCGTCGGGGGTGGGCCCGGGGAGACCCAGTACTTC. This translates into CSVGGGPGETQYF. Drawing the rest from reference TRBV29-1 and TRBJ2-5, the complete variable domain is SAVISQKPSRDICQRGTSLTIQCQVDSQVTMMFWYRQQPGQSLTLIATANQGSEATYESGFVIDKFPISRPNLTFSTLTVSNMSPEDSSIYLCSVGGGPGETQYFGPGTRLLVL.

The chain carries TRBV21-1 and TRBJ2-3; TRBD2 is taken as the D call from the table, unchecked against the DNA. TRBV21-1 is tagged as a pseudogene. This CDR3 region has 19 residues. CDR3 protein: CASSNPLAGGHLGTDTQYF. CDR3 DNA sequence: TGTGCCAGCAGCAATCCACTAGCGGGGGGGCACCTTGGCACAGATACGCAGTATTTT.

The rearrangement links TRBV9 to TRBJ2-1; 9 bases agree with TRBD2. From germline, CDR1 is SGDLS and CDR2 YYNGEE. The CDR3 contains 12 residues. The V gene end was trimmed by 6 bases and the J gene end by 6 bases; junction bases not matched to a gene: 1. The CDR3, as DNA: TGTGCCAGCACGACTAGCGGCAATGAGCAGTTCTTC. Translation gives CASTTSGNEQFF.

The DNA of the CDR3 is TGTGCCAGCAGACGGGGACTAACCCGACAGTTCTTC. Amino acid sequence: CASRRGLTRQFF. V is TRBV7-9 and J is TRBJ2-1; 7 positions agree with TRBD2. Trimming removed 6 bases from V and 13 bases from J; junction bases left unmatched: 9. Germline CDR1 is SEHNR and CDR2 is FQNEAQ (reference sequence). CDR3 size: 12 residues. The variable domain in full, completed from reference TRBV7-9 and TRBJ2-1, reads DTGVSQNPRHKITKRGQNVTFRCDPISEHNRLYWYRQTLGQGPEFLTYFQNEAQLEKSRLLSDRFSAERPKGSFSTLEIQRTEQGDSAMYLCASRRGLTRQFFGPGTRLTVL.

V gene TRBV3-1 combines with J gene TRBJ2-7; TRBD2 agrees at 7 bases. After removal of 4 bases from V and 0 bases from J, the junction contained 3 bases not matched to a gene. The CDR3 has 14 amino acids. Germline values: CDR1 LGHDT, CDR2 YNNKEL (reference sequence). CDR3 DNA: TGTGCCAGCAGCCGCCTAGCGGTCTCCTACGAGCAGTACTTC. This sequence encodes CASSRLAVSYEQYF.

This clonotype appeared many times. This rearrangement joins TRBV6-1 to TRBJ2-7; 9 nucleotides match TRBD1. This CDR3 region has 14 residues. J lost 6 bases, V lost 1 base, and 4 bases had no gene match. Germline loops: CDR1 MNHNS, CDR2 SASEGT. This CDR3 reads CASSEGGQGSEQYF. The CDR3 region has the DNA TGTGCCAGCAGTGAAGGGGGACAGGGAAGCGAGCAGTACTTC.

This clonotype has a count of ten or more. The chain links TRBV20-1 to TRBJ2-7; TRBD2 matches 11 bases. CDR3 size: 16 residues. Germline loops: CDR1 DFQATT, CDR2 SNEGSKA (reference sequence). V shed 0 bases, J shed 5 bases, and the junction held 9 bases outside the gene matches. CDR3 in DNA: TGCAGTGCTAGAGATGGTAGCGGGAGGGCCGGCGACGAGCAGTACTTC. Protein sequence: CSARDGSGRAGDEQYF.

The chain uses TRBV7-2 and TRBJ2-1; tentative D call: TRBD1 (6 bases). In germline, CDR1 is SGHTA, CDR2 FQGNSA. Trimming left V 0 bases short and J 4 bases short, with 13 bases between. CDR3 length equals 16 residues. CDR3 loop: CASSLATGTPYNEQFF. The DNA of the CDR3 is TGTGCCAGCAGCTTAGCAACCGGGACACCTTACAATGAGCAGTTCTTC.

This chain uses TRBV28 with TRBJ2-2, with 9 bases identical to TRBD2. Germline V gene lookup returns CDR1 MDHEN and CDR2 SYDVKM. After removal of 3 bases from V and 4 bases from J, the junction contained 9 bases not matched to a gene. The CDR3 contains 17 residues. The CDR3 DNA sequence: TGTGCCAGCAGTTTGGGGGCTAGCGGGACGGGCACCGGGGAGCTGTTTTTT. This translates into CASSLGASGTGTGELFF.

As DNA, the CDR3 is TGTGCCAGCAGCAAAGATCCAGGAACCGCCAAAAACATTCAGTACTTC. This codes for CASSKDPGTAKNIQYF. The chain has TRBV9 and TRBJ2-4, with no clear D. The CDR3 consists of 16 residues. Trimming left V 4 bases short and J 1 base short, with 15 bases between. Germline CDR1 reads SGDLS; CDR2 reads YYNGEE.

This clonotype was recorded many times. The rearrangement links TRBV20-1 to TRBJ2-3; no reliable D call. The CDR3 extends over 15 amino acids. The germline V and J ends were trimmed by 5 bases and 2 bases, with 17 bases remaining between them. CDR1 DFQATT and CDR2 SNEGSKA come from the germline V gene (reference sequence). For the CDR3, the DNA is TGCAGTGCTTGGGCTTTAAGGCTAATCACAGATACGCAGTATTTT. Translating it yields CSAWALRLITDTQYF.